The 28 T cell receptor beta chains reported below all come from one sample, sequenced in a study of blood T cell repertoires in COVID-19. Method: immunoSEQ multiplex PCR; TCRdb's copy keeps in-frame clones and lacks some. This sample has tens of thousands of clones, with around 87% found just once. Source material: peripheral blood. These receptors came from a human donor with acute or convalescent COVID-19. The donor label of this sample is uncertain.

This clone was counted once. CDR3 protein: CASSQGLGSYEQYF. CDR3 bases: TGTGCCAGCAGCCAAGGACTAGGTTCCTACGAGCAGTACTTC. The chain couples TRBV6-4 to TRBJ2-7; 7 bases fit TRBD2. V dropped 6 bases and J dropped 1; count of bases not matched to a gene: 6. Germline V gene lookup returns CDR1 MRHNA and CDR2 SNTAGT. The CDR3 is made up of 14 amino acids.

The genes are TRBV5-1 and TRBJ1-2, with 7 bases aligning to TRBD1. V lost 1 base to trimming and J lost 7 bases; unmatched junction nucleotides: 1. Germline CDR1 SGHRS, CDR2 YFSETQ. The CDR3 sequence is 12 residues long. DNA of the CDR3: TGCGCCAGCAGCTTGAGGGACAGTGGCTACACCTTC. Protein sequence: CASSLRDSGYTF.

Details on this clone: Other DNA sequences in this sample translate to the same CDR3. The chain uses TRBV5-4 and TRBJ1-2; no firm D call. The germline V gene has CDR1 SGHNT and CDR2 YYREEE (reference sequence). This CDR3 region has 13 residues. Trimming left V 0 bases short and J 8 bases short, with 11 bases between. In DNA form, the CDR3 reads TGTGCCAGCAGCTTGGGGGGAGGTGGGGGCTACACCTTC. This sequence encodes CASSLGGGGGYTF.

A single count supports this clone. This chain joins TRBV4-2 and TRBJ2-3; D is uncertain. Germline CDR1 LGHNA, CDR2 YNFKEQ. The CDR3 covers 13 residues. Trimming left V 1 base short and J 3 bases short, with 5 bases between. CDR3 bases: TGTGCCAGCAGCCAAGCTAGTACAGATACGCAGTATTTT. This codes for CASSQASTDTQYF.

This clone occurred a few times. The rearrangement links TRBV5-1 to TRBJ2-2; tentatively, D is TRBD2 (6 bases). The CDR3 spans 14 residues. In germline, CDR1 is SGHRS, CDR2 YFSETQ. Trimming took off 0 bases at V and 7 bases at J, with 10 bases between the two ends. Here the CDR3 reads CASSLAGEGGELFF. The CDR3 DNA follows: TGCGCCAGCAGCTTGGCGGGGGAAGGCGGGGAGCTGTTTTTT.

The V and J genes are TRBV6-2 or TRBV6-3 and TRBJ1-5; D might be TRBD1 (6 bases). Trimming left V 0 bases short and J 7 bases short, with 13 bases between. The CDR3 loop spans 15 amino acids. Looked up from germline, CDR1 is MNHEY and CDR2 is SVGEGT. CDR3 region: CASSYSSTGQQPQHF. CDR3 DNA sequence: TGTGCCAGCAGTTACTCGTCCACAGGGCAGCAGCCCCAGCATTTT.

J is TRBJ2-1 and V is TRBV15, with a possible D match to TRBD2 (6 bases). With 6 bases removed from V and 8 bases from J, the gap between germline ends came to 11 bases. Germline V CDR1 and CDR2: LNHNV, YYDKDF (reference sequence). The CDR3 is 12 amino acids. CDR3 sequence reads: CATRGLSDEQFF. CDR3 DNA sequence: TGTGCCACCAGGGGACTTTCGGATGAGCAGTTCTTC.

The rearrangement links TRBV3-1 (or the pseudogene TRBV3-2) to TRBJ1-5, with D unresolved. This CDR3 has 15 residues. Germline lookup yields CDR1 LGHDT and CDR2 YNNKEL (reference sequence). Trimming shortened V by 0 bases and J by 5 bases, and 11 bases separated the two germline ends. The CDR3 reads CASSQDPVIDQPQHF. The DNA for the CDR3 is TGTGCCAGCAGCCAAGATCCCGTAATAGATCAGCCCCAGCATTTT.

CDR3 DNA sequence: TGTGCCAGCAGTCGGGACAGGCATTTCGTGAACACTGAAGCTTTCTTT. The encoded protein is CASSRDRHFVNTEAFF. The chain is built from TRBV2 and TRBJ1-1; 8 bases match TRBD1. The length of the CDR3 is 16 residues. Germline lookup yields CDR1 SNHLY and CDR2 FYNNEI. With V trimmed by 5 bases and J by 0 bases, 8 bases remained unmatched.

The V call is TRBV9, the J call TRBJ1-3; 8 positions match TRBD1. The CDR3 spans 14 residues. Germline assignment: CDR1 SGDLS and CDR2 YYNGEE. The V gene end was trimmed by 3 bases and the J gene end by 2 bases; junction bases not matched to a gene: 1. In DNA, the CDR3 is TGTGCCAGCAGCGCGGACAGGGCTGGAAACACCATATATTTT. The encoded protein is CASSADRAGNTIYF.

The chain uses TRBV11-2 and TRBJ2-1; 8 nucleotides line up with TRBD2. There are 16 residues in the CDR3. Germline-derived CDR1 and CDR2 are SGHAT and FQNNGV. V was pared by 4 bases and J by 2 bases, with 7 bases of the junction left unmatched. The CDR3 here is CASSSQTGLAYNEQFF. The CDR3 nucleotides are TGTGCCAGCAGCTCACAAACGGGACTAGCCTACAATGAGCAGTTCTTC.

The rearrangement links TRBV10-3 to TRBJ2-5; no clear D gene. The V and J ends lost 10 bases and 3 bases respectively, with 9 bases between them. The CDR3 loop spans 11 amino acids. CDR1 ENHRY and CDR2 SYGVKD come from the germline V gene. CDR3 residues: CATSLEETQYF. In DNA form, the CDR3 reads TGTGCCACGTCCCTTGAAGAGACCCAGTACTTC.

The chain combines TRBV6-5 with TRBJ2-1, with a weak D call TRBD1 (5 bases). From germline, CDR1 is MNHEY and CDR2 SVGAGI. V was trimmed by 11 bases and J by 7 bases, leaving 15 bases between them. The CDR3 is made up of 12 amino acids. The CDR3 DNA reads TGTGCCGGCTTAAAAGGGGCAAATGAGCAGTTCTTC. Protein: CAGLKGANEQFF.

The genes are TRBV18 and TRBJ2-5; 10 bases agree with TRBD2. Trimming at V came to 0 bases and at J to 1 base, leaving 5 bases not matched to a gene. The CDR3 consists of 17 residues. Per germline, CDR1 KGHSH and CDR2 LQKENI. In DNA form, the CDR3 reads TGTGCCAGCTCACCACCGGCTAGCGGGGGTCTCCAAGAGACCCAGTACTTC. Its protein product is CASSPPASGGLQETQYF.

This clone has only a few counts. The gene calls are TRBV7-9 and TRBJ1-2, with 8 bases aligning to TRBD1. The CDR3 contains 14 residues. V dropped 4 bases and J dropped 2; count of bases not matched to a gene: 3. Germline assignment: CDR1 SEHNR and CDR2 FQNEAQ (reference sequence). In nucleotides, the CDR3 is TGTGCCAGCAGCTCGACAGGGGCCAACTATGGCTACACCTTC. This codes for CASSSTGANYGYTF.

In this sample, this clone turned up once. This chain links TRBV3-1 (or the pseudogene TRBV3-2) with TRBJ2-6; D ambiguous. This CDR3 is 14 amino acids long. V was shortened by 1 base and J by 3 bases, with 4 bases between the two germline ends. The germline gives CDR1 LGHDT, CDR2 YNNKEL (reference sequence). The CDR3 reads CASSQAGGANVLTF. The CDR3 nucleotides are TGTGCCAGCAGCCAAGCGGGTGGGGCCAACGTCCTGACTTTC.

In regard to this clone: One end of the junction varies from germline; a read error may be responsible. The rearrangement uses TRBV6-5 and TRBJ2-3, with 7 positions matching TRBD1. Germline CDR1 is MNHEY and CDR2 is SVGAGI. There are 14 residues in the CDR3. The CDR3 sequence is CASRTGAAHPGPIF. The CDR3 DNA reads as TGTGCCAGTCGAACAGGGGCGGCCCACCCTGGACCGATATTT.

This chain uses TRBV19 with TRBJ2-7; 8 bases fit TRBD1. This CDR3 is 13 amino acids long. J gave up 7 bases and V 4 bases, and 6 bases lay outside the gene matches. Germline-derived CDR1 and CDR2 are LNHDA and SQIVND (reference sequence). For the CDR3, the DNA is TGTGCCAGTAGTAAGACAGGGGACGGTGAGCAGTACTTC. Translation: CASSKTGDGEQYF.

The chain couples TRBV5-1 to TRBJ2-5, with 8 bases aligning to TRBD2. CDR1 SGHRS and CDR2 YFSETQ come from the germline V gene. Trimming at V came to 0 bases and at J to 2 bases, leaving 9 bases not matched to a gene. The CDR3 loop spans 17 amino acids. The CDR3 DNA follows: TGCGCCAGCAGCTTGGGGCTAGCGGGTGTGATTCAAGAGACCCAGTACTTC. As protein: CASSLGLAGVIQETQYF.

The V call is TRBV7-2, the J call TRBJ2-7; 9 nucleotides align to TRBD2. Trimming removed 7 bases from V and 4 bases from J; junction bases left unmatched: 8. The CDR3 is 14 residues long. Germline V gives CDR1 SGHTA, CDR2 FQGNSA. Here the CDR3 reads CASIQAGGRYEQYF. The CDR3 DNA is TGTGCCAGCATCCAAGCGGGGGGTAGATACGAGCAGTACTTC.

The rearrangement links TRBV6-4 to TRBJ2-2; 7 bases match TRBD2. Trimming took 5 bases from V and 0 from J; bases not matched to a gene: 6. The germline CDR1 and CDR2 sequences are MRHNA and SNTAGT. CDR3 size: 16 residues. The CDR3 spells CASSRRGTTNTGELFF. The CDR3 DNA sequence: TGTGCCAGCAGTCGGCGGGGGACCACGAACACCGGGGAGCTGTTTTTT.

This clone was seen a few times. The rearrangement joins TRBV28 to TRBJ1-1; tentative D call: TRBD1 (5 bases). Looked up from germline, CDR1 is MDHEN and CDR2 is SYDVKM. The CDR3 totals 15 residues. Trimming took 6 bases from V and 1 from J, leaving 15 bases between them. The CDR3 DNA reads TGTGCCAGCAGGCCTCCCGGGGGGGGGAACACTGAAGCTTTCTTT. It encodes CASRPPGGGNTEAFF.

The rearrangement links TRBV7-6 to TRBJ1-3; no firm D call. Trimming cost V 4 bases and J 1 base, with 11 bases left between them. The CDR3 consists of 15 residues. Germline-derived CDR1 and CDR2 are SGHVS and FNYEAQ. Here the CDR3 reads CASSSTDISGNTIYF. The CDR3 nucleotides are TGTGCCAGCAGCTCTACTGACATTTCTGGAAACACCATATATTTT. The full variable domain, completed using reference TRBV7-6 and TRBJ1-3, is GAGVSQSPRYKVTKRGQDVALRCDPISGHVSLYWYRQALGQGPEFLTYFNYEAQQDKSGLPNDRFSAERPEGSISTLTIQRTEQRDSAMYRCASSSTDISGNTIYFGEGSWLTVV.

The chain links TRBV11-2 to TRBJ2-1, with TRBD2 as a possible D gene (5 bases). Germline V gene lookup returns CDR1 SGHAT and CDR2 FQNNGV. Trimming removed 0 bases from V and 4 bases from J, with 13 bases in between. This CDR3 is 16 amino acids long. The CDR3 region has the DNA TGTGCCAGCAGCTTAGAGTTCAGCGGAGATTACAATGAGCAGTTCTTC. Its protein product is CASSLEFSGDYNEQFF.

The V and J genes are TRBV19 and TRBJ1-1; D may be TRBD1 (6 bases). The germline V gene has CDR1 LNHDA and CDR2 SQIVND (reference sequence). V was trimmed by 4 bases and J by 7 bases, leaving 13 bases between them. There are 13 residues in the CDR3. For the CDR3, the DNA is TGTGCCAGTAGTACCTCGGACAGACTTGAAGCTTTCTTT. This encodes CASSTSDRLEAFF.

This chain connects TRBV11-3 to TRBJ2-2; D is unresolved. CDR3 length: 15 amino acids. V lost 3 bases, J lost 0 bases, and 8 bases lay in between. Germline V gives CDR1 SGHNT, CDR2 YENEEA. The CDR3 sequence is CASSFLTSNTGELFF. The CDR3 region has the DNA TGTGCCAGCAGCTTCTTGACTTCGAACACCGGGGAGCTGTTTTTT.

The chain has TRBV5-6 and TRBJ2-6, with D perhaps matching TRBD2 (5 bases). CDR1 and CDR2 (germline): SGHDT, YYEEEE. The CDR3 covers 16 residues. CDR3 nucleotides: TGTGCGGCGGGTGCCAGCAGCTCCTCTGGGGCCAACGTCCTGACTTTC. Translation: CAAGASSSSGANVLTF.

The CDR3 loop is CAISRLQGRQETQYF. The CDR3 DNA is TGTGCCATCAGTAGATTACAGGGGCGGCAAGAGACCCAGTACTTC. The chain uses TRBV10-3 and TRBJ2-5, with TRBD1 matching over 7 bases. The CDR3 contains 15 residues. Germline V lookup: CDR1 ENHRY, CDR2 SYGVKD. The V gene end was trimmed by 5 bases and the J gene end by 2 bases; junction bases not matched to a gene: 8.